This T cell receptor (beta chain) was sequenced during a study of blood T cell repertoires in COVID-19 (TCRdb year 2020). Background on the whole study: Collaborator samples came from the United States, Italy and Spain and covered acute and convalescent phases of COVID-19. The material from the prospective study consisted of cDNA or gDNA derived from T cells, B-cell-depleted T cells, or PBMCs. Deeply sampled blood TCRbeta repertoires from subjects exposed to, actively infected with, or recovered from COVID-19 were included in the dataset. The repertoires were made available in a free public database intended to serve as a resource for research on the immune response to SARS-CoV-2. Samples came from the ongoing ImmuneRACE study (first 160 participants) plus 1,254 subjects from 6 global collaborators. The sample metadata nearly always contained a de-identified subject ID, COVID-19 status, age in years and sex. Where available, HLA class I and class II types were taken from metadata supplied by the sample provider and were not determined by assay-based typing.

CDR1 SGDLS and CDR2 YYNGEE were looked up in the germline V gene. V is shortened by 0 bases, J by 9 bases, and the region joining them spans 13 bases. The CDR3 has 14 amino acids, counting the end cysteine and phenylalanine. Only the CDR3 DNA is retained, 42 bases long and in frame from the first base. TCRbeta CDR3 regions were amplified from genomic DNA using the immunoSEQ Assay, a bias-controlled multiplex PCR. Turning to the authors' computational methods: The number of nucleated cells in each sample was estimated from the amplification of reference gene primers within the assay. To quantify the absolute abundance of each unique TCRbeta CDR3 rearrangement, sequence reads were collapsed and filtered. For each sample, productive Simpson clonality was calculated by taking the square root of Simpson's diversity index across productive rearrangements. TCRdb's version of the immuneACCESS table is confined to in-frame rearrangements and falls short of the full clone set. An unresolved V gene accounts for under half of the shortfall where checked; the remainder is of unknown origin. V and J calls and clone size are those listed in that table; D and trimming were worked out from the DNA. The sample table holds hundreds of thousands of clones, of which about 87% were seen once. The ten largest make up 5.5% to 7% of the sample.

Concerning this clone: This clone's antigen is unknown. No base quality values were provided; no much bigger clone lies one nucleotide off.

Another Seattle source contributed samples from volunteer blood donors who had recovered from COVID-19. Whole blood was collected in K2EDTA tubes by collaborating institutions according to the institutions' own protocols. For TCRbeta analysis, collaborators shipped samples as frozen whole blood, isolated PBMCs, or DNA extracted from either of those sample types. Study-wide conclusions, independent of this receptor: The quantity of clinical and demographic metadata differed by source and by participant and was supplied without curation.

The chain couples TRBV9 to TRBJ2-4, with no reliable assignment of the D segment. Sequencing was done on a sample of peripheral blood. This clonotype was obtained from a woman aged 25-40 years who had recovered from COVID-19. The nucleotides are TGTGCCAGCAGCGTAGTGTCCGGTGGCGGCATTCAGTACTTC. Its translation reads: CASSVVSGGGIQYF. With all but the CDR3 taken from the reference TRBV9 and TRBJ2-4 genes, the full variable domain is: DSGVTQTPKHLITATGQRVTLRCSPRSGDLSVYWYQQSLDQGLQFLIQYYNGEERAKGNILERFSAQQFPDLHSELNLSSLELGDSALYFCASSVVSGGGIQYFGAGTRLSVL.